This TCR beta chain was documented in a study of blood T cell repertoires in COVID-19 (dated by TCRdb to about 2020). Study-wide context: The collaborator samples originated in the United States, Italy and Spain and spanned the acute and convalescent phases of COVID-19. The repertoires were released in a freely available public database meant as a resource for research on the immune response to SARS-CoV-2. Deeply sampled blood TCRbeta repertoires from subjects exposed to, actively infected with, or recovered from COVID-19 were included in the dataset. The samples were drawn from the first 160 participants of the ongoing ImmuneRACE study and from 1,254 subjects provided by 6 global collaborators. Where HLA class I and class II types were available, the types were taken from metadata supplied by the sample provider, not from assay-based typing. The material from the prospective study consisted of cDNA or gDNA derived from T cells, B-cell-depleted T cells, or PBMCs. A de-identified subject ID, COVID-19 status, age in years and sex were almost always included in the sample metadata.

Results the study describes overall, beyond this receptor: The quantity of clinical and demographic metadata differed by source and by participant and was supplied without curation.

Participants in the prospective study were aged about 18 to 90 years, lived in 20 to 25 United States geographic areas, and enrolled through a virtual design. In the prospective study, participants were assigned to cohorts based on the clinical history participants reported in a screening survey and a study questionnaire. Recovered participants in ImmuneRACE Cohort 3 were defined by two consecutive negative NP/OP PCR tests, clearance by a healthcare professional, or resolution of symptoms. In the prospective study, mobile phlebotomists collected whole blood, serum and a nasopharyngeal or oropharyngeal swab from each participant. Over a 2-month period, participants in the prospective study had the option of providing additional blood draws and questionnaires. Before DNA extraction, blood samples from the prospective study were shipped at room temperature or frozen. Comment on this clone: There is no known antigen for this receptor. It has no much larger one-base neighbor in the sample; base qualities were not kept. Other DNA sequences of this sample code for an identical CDR3.

TCRbeta CDR3 regions were amplified from genomic DNA using the immunoSEQ Assay, a bias-controlled multiplex PCR. The study's processing was this. The number of nucleated cells in each sample was estimated by amplification of reference gene primers within the assay. To quantify the absolute abundance of each unique TCRbeta CDR3 rearrangement, sequence reads were collapsed and filtered. Productive Simpson clonality was computed per sample as the square root of Simpson's diversity index over productive rearrangements. The clones in this table, taken by TCRdb from immuneACCESS, are in-frame only. Not every clone is retained; where verified, under half of the shortfall comes from an unresolved V gene, and the cause of the rest is unknown. V and J calls and clone size are those listed in that table; D and trimming were worked out from the DNA. The table for this sample lists 200,000 to 300,000 clones; about 82% of them were counted only once. The ten largest clones represent about 2.1% of the sample.

The sequence was obtained from a woman aged 45-60 years who had recovered from COVID-19. Source material: PBMCs or T cells enriched from blood (not recorded which).

The CDR3 sequence is CASSQGGNRGNEKLFF. The DNA is as follows: TGTGCCAGCAGCCAAGGTGGGAACAGGGGTAATGAAAAACTGTTTTTT. The receptor chain draws on TRBV4-2 and TRBJ1-4, with 7 bases matching TRBD1. Based on the germline V gene, the CDR1 and CDR2 sequences are LGHNA and YNFKEQ. The CDR3, from cysteine to phenylalanine, totals 16 residues. The entry retains the CDR3 DNA only, 48 bases that are in frame from base 1. From V the trimming removes 1 base and from J it removes 4 bases, while the gene matches leave 6 bases of the junction unaccounted for.